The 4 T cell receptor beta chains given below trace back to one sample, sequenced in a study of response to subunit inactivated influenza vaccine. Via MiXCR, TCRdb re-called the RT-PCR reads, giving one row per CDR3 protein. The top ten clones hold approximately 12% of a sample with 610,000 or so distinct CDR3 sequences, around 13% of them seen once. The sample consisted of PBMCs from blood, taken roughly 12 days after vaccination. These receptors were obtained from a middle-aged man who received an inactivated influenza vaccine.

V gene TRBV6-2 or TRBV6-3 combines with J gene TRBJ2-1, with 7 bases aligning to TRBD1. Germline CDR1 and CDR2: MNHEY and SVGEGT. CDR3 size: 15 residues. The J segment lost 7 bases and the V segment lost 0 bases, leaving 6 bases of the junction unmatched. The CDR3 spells CASSYSGGAGNEQFF. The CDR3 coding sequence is TGTGCCAGCAGTTACTCAGGGGGCGCTGGAAATGAGCAGTTCTTC.

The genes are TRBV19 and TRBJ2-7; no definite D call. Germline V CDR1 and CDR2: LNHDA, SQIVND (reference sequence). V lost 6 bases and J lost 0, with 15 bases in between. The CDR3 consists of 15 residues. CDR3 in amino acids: CASSMNSYGSYEQYF. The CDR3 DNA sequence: TGTGCCAGTAGCATGAACAGCTACGGCTCCTACGAGCAGTACTTC.

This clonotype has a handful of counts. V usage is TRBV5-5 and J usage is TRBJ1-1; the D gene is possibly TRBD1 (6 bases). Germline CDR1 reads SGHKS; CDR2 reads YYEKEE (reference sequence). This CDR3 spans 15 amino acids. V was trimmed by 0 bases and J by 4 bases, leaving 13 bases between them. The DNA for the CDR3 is TGTGCCAGCAGCTTGGTGGCAGGGGCCGGCACTGAAGCTTTCTTT. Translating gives CASSLVAGAGTEAFF.

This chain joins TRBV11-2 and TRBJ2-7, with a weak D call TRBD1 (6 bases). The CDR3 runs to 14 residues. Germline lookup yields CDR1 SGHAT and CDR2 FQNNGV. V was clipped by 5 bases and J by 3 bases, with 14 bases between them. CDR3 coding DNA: TGTGCCAGCAGCGTACAGGGTTCTAACTACGAGCAGTACTTC. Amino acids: CASSVQGSNYEQYF.